This T cell receptor (beta chain) was profiled in a study of shared clonotypes between healthy human individuals (dated by TCRdb to about 2020). As for the study more broadly: Three men and a couple of women, aged 18 to 49 years, made up the cohort. For each donor, CD4 naive and CD4 memory were each run on three plates, CD8 naive on two plates, and CD8 memory on one plate. The study deeply sequenced blood TCR repertoires of about five healthy adults to estimate repertoire size and the extent of clonotype sharing between individuals. Different laboratories and diverse techniques were used to prepare libraries and sequence TCR repertoires, to increase sequencing depth and limit assay-specific biases. Per donor, leukapheresis produced somewhere between about 0.94 and 10 billion PBMCs.

As regards this clone: Its antigen is not yet known. No per-base quality is available; no much larger clone lies one base away.

Study-wide conclusions, independent of this receptor: Roughly 5% of naive CD4, 3.5% of naive CD8, about 2.1% of memory CD4, and 0.35% to 0.4% of memory CD8 clonotypes were shared across several donors. Based on pairwise subsampling, the degree of clonotype sharing among donors was expected to be affected by sequencing depth. The genetic and exposure-history diversity represented was limited by the small number of donors. Clonotypes shared by all four sorted-subset donors showed higher generation probabilities than non-shared clonotypes. Naive subsets generally had larger estimated clonotype richness than memory subsets. Sampling was restricted to blood, and TCR repertoires in tissue are likely to differ from TCR repertoires in blood. Even with the large sequencing depth, rarefaction of the sorted-subset datasets indicated that sequencing was incomplete.

Donors were healthy HIV-negative adults with no recently reported acute infections or vaccinations. All donors were Caucasian adults living in Nashville, Tennessee, USA. CD4+ T cells were enriched by magnetic negative selection; naive cells were then positively selected on CD45RA, and the negative fraction formed the memory subset. After blood collection by leukapheresis, PBMCs were isolated using Ficoll-Histopaque density gradient centrifugation and then cryopreserved in the vapor phase of liquid nitrogen. Purity and quantity of every magnetically sorted T cell population were checked by analytical flow cytometry. From each sorted fraction, genomic DNA was isolated and quantified by UV absorbance on a Nanodrop 2000c. TCR CDR3 regions were amplified from genomic DNA by multiplex PCR using the deep immunoSEQ assay. Extracted genomic DNA from each cell subset was distributed evenly across all wells of several immunoSEQ 96-well plates, and each plate was treated as a replicate. For sorted subsets, 200 ng of genomic DNA, equivalent to around 30,000 T cell genomes, went into each replicate PCR. Purified libraries were measured with a Qubit 3.0 fluorometer, size-checked on a Bioanalyzer 2100, and measured again with the KAPA Library Quantification kit. Each immunoSEQ 96-well plate was sequenced on its own single-read 150-cycle Illumina NextSeq 550 flow cell. The authors processed their data as follows. Because the immunoSEQ output included only junctional sequences and no quality scores, the filtering could not be the same as the filtering used for full-length reads. Sequences were annotated with PyIR, a Python wrapper for IgBLAST v1.9, and V/J genes and CDR3 were assigned using IMGT germline references. Reads with weak V/J assignments (E-value above 1e-6), missing CDR3, stop codons, out-of-frame junctions, or ambiguous translated residues were removed. V3J clonotypes were defined as sequences sharing the same inferred V gene, J gene, and CDR3 amino acid sequence. Percentage overlap between repertoires was calculated by dividing the number of shared unique clonotypes by the size of the smaller repertoire. Three approaches were used to assess repertoire richness: RTK rarefaction, the Chao1 estimator, and Recon v2.1 estimates of unobserved clonotypes. For all TCRbeta clonotypes obtained by the gDNA method from a handful of donors, generation probabilities were computed with OLGA. Held by TCRdb, this immuneACCESS table contains in-frame sequences only and omits some clones. Under half of the omission traces to an unresolved V gene where checked; the cause of the rest is unknown. V and J calls and clone size are given by that table; D and trimming were obtained from the DNA. The table for this sample lists 850,000 to 1,200,000 clones; 65% to 80% of them were counted only once. 1.4% of the sample belongs to the ten largest clones.

Deletion took 4 bases off V and 3 bases off J, with a span of 7 bases between the germline ends. The CDR1 and CDR2 encoded by the germline V gene are MNHEY and SVGAGI. The CDR3 holds 13 amino acids from the cysteine to the phenylalanine. The kept DNA is CDR3 alone, 39 bases in frame from the first base. The sample comprised memory CD4+ T cells sorted from blood. The intended sense of this specimen's cell subset or site label: CD45RA-negative fraction. This TCR came from a man aged 18 to 35 in good health. The chain was built from TRBV6-5 and TRBJ1-5; there is no confident call for the D gene. The CDR3 sequence is CASSFDVNQPQHF. The bases are TGTGCCAGCAGTTTCGACGTCAATCAGCCCCAGCATTTT.